Following are 2 T cell receptor beta chains from one sample sequenced in a study of blood T cell repertoires in COVID-19. TCRdb's table, derived via immunoSEQ multiplex PCR, lists solely in-frame clones and lacks some. The sample includes 400,000 or so clones, around 90% of them seen just once. Source material: peripheral blood. All receptors derive from a young man with COVID-19, enrolled during active disease.

Many counts were recorded for this clone. The chain carries TRBV6-5 and TRBJ2-1, with D uncertain. The V gene's germline CDR1 is MNHEY and CDR2 SVGAGI. There are 14 residues in the CDR3. V dropped 6 bases and J dropped 9 bases, with 18 bases sitting between them. Written as DNA, the CDR3 is TGTGCCAGCAGCCGCGGATCCCTTCCCATTGAGCAGTTCTTC. It specifies CASSRGSLPIEQFF.

CDR3 amino acids: CASSPGTSGRHQETQYF. Written as DNA, the CDR3 is TGCGCCAGCAGTCCGGGGACTAGCGGGAGACACCAAGAGACCCAGTACTTC. The chain couples TRBV10-1 to TRBJ2-5; 14 bases match TRBD2. Germline CDR1 is WNHNN and CDR2 is SYGVQD (reference sequence). The CDR3 has 17 amino acids. V was clipped by 5 bases and J by 0 bases; unmatched bases: 5.